The 27 T cell receptor beta chains below all came from one sample that was sequenced in a study of blood T cell repertoires in COVID-19. TCRdb's table, derived via immunoSEQ multiplex PCR, lists solely in-frame clones and lacks some. This table has about 150,000 clones, roughly 80% appearing once. Sequencing input: peripheral blood. The receptors derive from a woman older than 75 with acute or convalescent COVID-19.

This chain links TRBV4-1 with TRBJ2-5; TRBD1 might be the D (6 bases). The V end lost 6 bases, the J end lost 4 bases, and 12 bases lay between the germline ends. The length of the CDR3 is 13 residues. Germline V gene data show CDR1 as MGHRA and CDR2 as YSYEKL. The CDR3, as DNA: TGCGCCAGCAGTACGGGACAATTAGAGACCCAGTACTTC. Translation: CASSTGQLETQYF.

The chain employs TRBV7-2 and TRBJ1-6; possibly TRBD1 for D (5 bases). The CDR3 contains 16 residues. Trimming removed 4 bases from V and 1 base from J, with 11 bases in between. Germline CDR1 reads SGHTA; CDR2 reads FQGNSA. The CDR3 DNA reads TGTGCCAGCAGCTCGGAGGGGTCGTCCTATAATTCACCCCTCCACTTT. Amino acid sequence: CASSSEGSSYNSPLHF.

The chain combines TRBV18 with TRBJ1-1, with D possibly matching TRBD1 (5 bases). The CDR3 consists of 15 residues. From germline, CDR1 is KGHSH and CDR2 LQKENI. Between the trimmed V and J ends, which lost 3 bases and 0 bases, there was a span of 11 bases. DNA of the CDR3: TGTGCCAGCTCACCTTCGACAGATTTGAACACTGAAGCTTTCTTT. This gives the protein CASSPSTDLNTEAFF.

V and J are TRBV13 and TRBJ2-3; 10 nucleotides line up with TRBD2. V was clipped by 5 bases and J by 4 bases; unmatched bases: 9. The V gene's germline CDR1 is PRHDT and CDR2 FYEKMQ (reference sequence). The CDR3 has 16 amino acids. CDR3 sequence (DNA): TGTGCCAGCAGCCACCGTCTAAGCGGGGGGGCAGATACGCAGTATTTT. Translated: CASSHRLSGGADTQYF.

This clone was picked up one time. This chain connects TRBV5-5 to TRBJ2-1; 8 nucleotides agree with TRBD2. Germline V CDR1 and CDR2: SGHKS, YYEKEE (reference sequence). J gave up 7 bases and V 4 bases, and 22 bases lay outside the gene matches. The CDR3 consists of 19 residues. The CDR3 sequence is CASSPRTAGGLWEQNEQFF. The CDR3, as DNA: TGTGCCAGCAGCCCTCGGACCGCGGGGGGACTCTGGGAACAGAATGAGCAGTTCTTC.

CDR3: CASRTGGGYGYTF. For the CDR3, the DNA is TGTGCCAGCCGCACAGGGGGCGGGTATGGCTACACCTTC. V usage is TRBV6-5 and J usage is TRBJ1-2; 9 nucleotides line up with TRBD1. Trimming at V came to 8 bases and at J to 5 bases, leaving 6 bases not matched to a gene. From germline, CDR1 is MNHEY and CDR2 SVGAGI. This CDR3 comprises 13 residues.

This clone was seen once. V is TRBV7-9 and J is TRBJ2-2, with D tentatively TRBD2 (5 bases). This CDR3 is built from 13 residues. The V end was cut by 5 bases, the J end by 6 bases, with 10 bases between. Germline assignment: CDR1 SEHNR and CDR2 FQNEAQ (reference sequence). CDR3 loop: CASSPTRSGELFF. The DNA for the CDR3 is TGTGCCAGCAGCCCAACTAGGTCCGGGGAGCTGTTTTTT.

As regards this clone: In the same sample, other DNA sequences code for this CDR3. The chain joins TRBV28 to TRBJ1-5; 8 bases fit TRBD1. This CDR3 is 14 amino acids long. Trimming at V came to 6 bases and at J to 1 base, leaving 2 bases not matched to a gene. Germline CDR1 and CDR2: MDHEN and SYDVKM. Here the CDR3 reads CASSSGGSNQPQHF. The CDR3, as DNA: TGTGCCAGCAGCTCAGGGGGCAGCAATCAGCCCCAGCATTTT.

The chain recombines TRBV5-1 with TRBJ1-1; a possible D gene is TRBD1 (6 bases). This CDR3 comprises 15 residues. Trimming cost V 7 bases and J 1 base, with 17 bases left between them. Germline CDR1 SGHRS, CDR2 YFSETQ. The CDR3 DNA is TGCGCCAGCCGCGATTACAGGGCCCCGAACACTGAAGCTTTCTTT. This codes for CASRDYRAPNTEAFF.

The J gene is TRBJ2-3, the V gene TRBV6-5, with D perhaps TRBD1 (5 bases). Germline CDR1 reads MNHEY; CDR2 reads SVGAGI. V was shortened by 5 bases and J by 4 bases, with 13 bases between the two germline ends. The CDR3 consists of 14 residues. The CDR3 DNA follows: TGTGCCAGCAGTCCTCACAGGTATCCAGATACGCAGTATTTT. As protein: CASSPHRYPDTQYF.

V gene TRBV19 combines with J gene TRBJ1-2; no clear D gene. Trimming removed 3 bases from V and 2 bases from J, with 10 bases in between. Germline V lookup: CDR1 LNHDA, CDR2 SQIVND (reference sequence). The CDR3 loop spans 14 amino acids. The CDR3 bases are TGTGCCAGTAGTATCGAAGGGAGGAACTATGGCTACACCTTC. It translates to CASSIEGRNYGYTF.

The CDR3 region is CASSLGQGTEQYF. CDR3 DNA: TGTGCCAGCAGTCTCGGACAGGGGACCGAGCAGTACTTC. V usage is TRBV12-3 or TRBV12-4 and J usage is TRBJ2-7; 9 positions agree with TRBD1. This CDR3 region has 13 residues. V was pared by 5 bases and J by 6 bases, with 5 bases of the junction left unmatched.

The table lists this clone with a count of one. V usage is TRBV30 and J usage is TRBJ2-1; weak D call: TRBD1 (5 bases). CDR3 length equals 14 residues. Germline values: CDR1 GTSNPN, CDR2 SVGIG (reference sequence). V dropped 3 bases and J dropped 0 bases, with 9 bases sitting between them. CDR3 sequence (DNA): TGTGCCTGGAGGAGACAGAGCTCCTACAATGAGCAGTTCTTC. It translates to CAWRRQSSYNEQFF. The full variable domain, rest sourced from reference TRBV30 and TRBJ2-1, is SQTIHQWPATLVQPVGSPLSLECTVEGTSNPNLYWYRQAAGRGLQLLFYSVGIGQISSEVPQNLSASRPQDRQFILSSKKLLLSDSGFYLCAWRRQSSYNEQFFGPGTRLTVL.

The gene calls are TRBV6-2 or TRBV6-3 and TRBJ2-5; a possible D gene is TRBD2 (6 bases). Germline values: CDR1 MNHEY, CDR2 SVGEGT. V was shortened by 6 bases and J by 1 base, with 9 bases between the two germline ends. The CDR3 contains 13 residues. The CDR3 sequence is CASSRDFQETQYF. The CDR3 nucleotides are TGTGCCAGCAGCCGGGACTTCCAAGAGACCCAGTACTTC.

J is TRBJ2-2 and V is TRBV5-1; 8 bases map to TRBD1. With V trimmed by 3 bases and J by 1 base, 5 bases remained unmatched. From germline, CDR1 is SGHRS and CDR2 YFSETQ. The CDR3 loop spans 16 amino acids. This CDR3 reads CASSSDRGMNTGELFF. As DNA, the CDR3 is TGCGCCAGCAGCTCCGACAGGGGTATGAACACCGGGGAGCTGTTTTTT.

The gene calls are TRBV4-2 and TRBJ2-3; 8 bases fit TRBD2. Per germline, CDR1 LGHNA and CDR2 YNFKEQ. The CDR3 consists of 16 residues. After removal of 1 base from V and 3 bases from J, the junction contained 6 bases not matched to a gene. The CDR3 here is CASSQAAGGRTDTQYF. DNA of the CDR3: TGTGCCAGCAGCCAAGCGGCGGGGGGCCGGACAGATACGCAGTATTTT.

The chain uses TRBV30 and TRBJ2-3, with a possible D match to TRBD2 (7 bases). Germline V gene lookup returns CDR1 GTSNPN and CDR2 SVGIG (reference sequence). The CDR3 sequence is 15 residues long. Trimming left V 4 bases short and J 1 base short, with 15 bases between. CDR3 residues: CAWTWGLAGTDTQYF. DNA of the CDR3: TGTGCCTGGACGTGGGGGCTAGCGGGCACAGATACGCAGTATTTT.

This clone was detected once. CDR3 region: CASSLRLAGARSSYEQYF. CDR3 sequence (DNA): TGTGCCAGCAGCTTGAGATTAGCGGGAGCTCGATCGTCCTACGAGCAGTACTTC. The chain recombines TRBV5-4 with TRBJ2-7; TRBD2 matches at 9 bases. The CDR3 spans 18 residues. V shed 1 base and J 1 base; nucleotides not matched to a gene: 12. Germline CDR1 is SGHNT and CDR2 is YYREEE (reference sequence).

This rearrangement joins TRBV29-1 to TRBJ2-7; D may be TRBD1 (6 bases). V was cut by 0 bases and J by 4 bases, with 7 bases left in between. The CDR3 is 12 amino acids. Germline-derived CDR1 and CDR2 are SQVTM and ANQGSEA. Here the CDR3 reads CSVEEQGYEQYF. The CDR3 DNA is TGCAGCGTTGAAGAACAGGGTTACGAGCAGTACTTC.

The CDR3 DNA sequence: TGTGCCAGTAGTATTGGGTCCGGGACAGGGGGCGTTCGTAGCACCGGGGAGCTGTTTTTT. Translating gives CASSIGSGTGGVRSTGELFF. The chain couples TRBV19 to TRBJ2-2; 12 positions agree with TRBD1. This CDR3 contains 20 residues. Germline V gene lookup returns CDR1 LNHDA and CDR2 SQIVND (reference sequence). Trimming removed 3 bases from V and 4 bases from J; junction bases left unmatched: 15.

Points on this clone: At one end the junction does not follow the germline gene, possibly because of a read error. The V call is TRBV3-1 (or the pseudogene TRBV3-2), the J call TRBJ2-2; D is possibly TRBD1 (5 bases). Germline loops: CDR1 LGHDT, CDR2 YNNKEL (reference sequence). CDR3 length: 16 residues. The CDR3, as DNA: TGTGTCAGCAGCCGCTACACAGGTTCCGACACCGGGGAGCTGTTTTTT. This codes for CVSSRYTGSDTGELFF.

CDR3 loop: CASSPTRANTGELFF. CDR3 DNA sequence: TGTGCCAGCTCACCCACTAGGGCGAACACCGGGGAGCTGTTTTTT. The chain employs TRBV18 and TRBJ2-2; perhaps TRBD2 as D (5 bases). Trimming cost V 3 bases and J 0 bases, with 8 bases left between them. CDR1 is KGHSH and CDR2 is LQKENI in the germline V gene. The CDR3 extends over 15 amino acids.

The V call is TRBV6-1, the J call TRBJ1-5; TRBD1 aligns across 7 bases. The V and J ends lost 2 bases and 3 bases, in that order; junction bases with no gene match: 25. Germline V lookup: CDR1 MNHNS, CDR2 SASEGT. This CDR3 has 22 residues. This CDR3 reads CASSEKGISRLRGQGDNQPQHF. In DNA form, the CDR3 reads TGTGCCAGCAGTGAAAAGGGGATCAGCAGACTGAGGGGGCAGGGAGACAATCAGCCCCAGCATTTT.

This clone was found many times. J is TRBJ2-7 and V is TRBV30, with TRBD2 identical over 10 bases. V gave up 6 bases and J gave up 0 bases; unmatched junction bases: 5. There are 14 residues in the CDR3. Germline assignment: CDR1 GTSNPN and CDR2 SVGIG (reference sequence). The CDR3 bases are TGTGCCTGCCGGCGGACTAGCGGCTCCTACGAGCAGTACTTC. Protein product: CACRRTSGSYEQYF.

The chain employs TRBV3-1 (or the pseudogene TRBV3-2) and TRBJ2-3; the match to TRBD2 covers 13 bases. The CDR3 consists of 19 residues. Trimming at V came to 0 bases and at J to 1 base, leaving 7 bases not matched to a gene. Germline V gives CDR1 LGHDT, CDR2 YNNKEL (reference sequence). The CDR3 DNA reads TGTGCCAGCAGCCAAGAAGGACTAGCGGGAGCATTAGGCACAGATACGCAGTATTTT. Translating gives CASSQEGLAGALGTDTQYF.

V usage is TRBV5-1 and J usage is TRBJ2-1; the D gene is possibly TRBD2 (6 bases). The germline V gene has CDR1 SGHRS and CDR2 YFSETQ. The CDR3 totals 15 residues. V lost 1 base and J 0 bases, leaving 8 bases between the germline ends. CDR3 sequence: CASSLTSSSYNEQFF. The CDR3 DNA reads TGCGCCAGCAGCTTGACTAGCAGCTCCTACAATGAGCAGTTCTTC.

The V and J genes are TRBV19 and TRBJ1-5; D ambiguous. V was cut by 3 bases and J by 1 base, with 7 bases left in between. CDR1 is LNHDA, CDR2 SQIVND, per germline (reference sequence). The CDR3 sequence is 14 residues long. CDR3 loop: CASSIGGSNQPQHF. Here the CDR3 DNA reads TGTGCCAGTAGTATTGGAGGAAGCAATCAGCCCCAGCATTTT.